This TCR beta chain appears in the sequencing data of a study of cytomegalovirus exposure and HLA in healthy donors. General study findings and limits: While the bulk of TCR sequences proved rare, some public TCRs turned up in many donors.

PCR was performed using 60 Vbeta and 13 Jbeta primers. Libraries were prepared by immunoSEQ multiplex PCR; TCRdb keeps only in-frame clonotypes and omits some of them. Of roughly 200,000 clones listed, 77% were seen once; the top ten hold 2.7%. Per the germline V gene, CDR1 is SGHKS and CDR2 is YYEKEE (reference sequence). This CDR3 has 15 amino acids. V lost 2 bases, J lost 7 bases, and 15 bases lay in between. Note on this clone: What it binds is not known.

Sequencing was done on a sample of PBMCs. The V call is TRBV5-5, the J call TRBJ2-2; D might be TRBD1 (6 bases). This clonotype was obtained from a woman in her sixties in good health and CMV-seropositive. CDR3 bases: TGTGCCAGCAGCTTCGAGGGACAAGGGGACGGGGAGCTGTTTTTT. Protein product: CASSFEGQGDGELFF.